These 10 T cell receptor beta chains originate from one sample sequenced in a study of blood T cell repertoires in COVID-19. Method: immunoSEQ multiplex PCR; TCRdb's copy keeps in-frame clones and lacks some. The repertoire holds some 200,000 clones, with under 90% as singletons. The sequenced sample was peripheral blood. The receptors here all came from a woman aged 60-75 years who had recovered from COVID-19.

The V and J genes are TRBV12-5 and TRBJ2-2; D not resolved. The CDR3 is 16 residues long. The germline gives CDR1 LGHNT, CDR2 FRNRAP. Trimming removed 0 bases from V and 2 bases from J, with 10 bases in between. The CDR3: CASGLVPGGNTGELFF. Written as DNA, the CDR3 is TGTGCTAGTGGTTTGGTGCCAGGTGGAAACACCGGGGAGCTGTTTTTT.

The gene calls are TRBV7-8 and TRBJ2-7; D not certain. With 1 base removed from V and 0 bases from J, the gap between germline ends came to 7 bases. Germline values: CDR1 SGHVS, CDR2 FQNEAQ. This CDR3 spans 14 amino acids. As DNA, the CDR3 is TGTGCCAGCAGCTTAGATCTCAGCTCCTACGAGCAGTACTTC. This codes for CASSLDLSSYEQYF. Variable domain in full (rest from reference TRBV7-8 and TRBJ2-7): GAGVSQSPRYKVAKRGQDVALRCDPISGHVSLFWYQQALGQGPEFLTYFQNEAQLDKSGLPSDRFFAERPEGSVSTLKIQRTQQEDSAVYLCASSLDLSSYEQYFGPGTRLTVT.

CDR3 coding DNA: TGTGCCAGCAGCCTGACAGGGGGCCTTCTCGGGGCCAACGTCCTGACTTTC. Amino acids: CASSLTGGLLGANVLTF. J is TRBJ2-6 and V is TRBV27, with 10 positions matching TRBD1. CDR1 MNHEY and CDR2 SMNVEV come from the germline V gene (reference sequence). With V trimmed by 6 bases and J by 4 bases, 9 bases remained unmatched. The CDR3 is made up of 17 amino acids.

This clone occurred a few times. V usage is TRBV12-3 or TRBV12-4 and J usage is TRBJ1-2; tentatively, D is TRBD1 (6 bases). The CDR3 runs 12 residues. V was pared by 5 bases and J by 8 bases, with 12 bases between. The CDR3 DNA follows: TGTGCCAGCAGTACAGGGTCGTCGGGCTACACCTTC. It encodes CASSTGSSGYTF.

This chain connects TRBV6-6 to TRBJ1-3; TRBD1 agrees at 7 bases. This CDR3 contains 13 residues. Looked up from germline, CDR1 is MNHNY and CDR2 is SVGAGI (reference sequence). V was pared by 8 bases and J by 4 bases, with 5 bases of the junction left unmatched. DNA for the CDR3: TGTGCCAGCGGACAGGAGGCAGGAAACACCATATATTTT. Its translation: CASGQEAGNTIYF.

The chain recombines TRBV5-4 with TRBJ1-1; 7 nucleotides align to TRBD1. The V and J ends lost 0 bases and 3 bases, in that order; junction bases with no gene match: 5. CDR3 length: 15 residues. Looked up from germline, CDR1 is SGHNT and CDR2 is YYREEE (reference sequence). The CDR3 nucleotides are TGTGCCAGCAGCTTGGGAGGGGGCCGATACACTGAAGCTTTCTTT. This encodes CASSLGGGRYTEAFF.

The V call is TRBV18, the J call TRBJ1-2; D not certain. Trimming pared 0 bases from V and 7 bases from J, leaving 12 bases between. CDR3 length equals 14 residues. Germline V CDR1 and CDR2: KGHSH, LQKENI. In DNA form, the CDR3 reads TGTGCCAGCTCACCACCGGGTACAGAACTTGGCTACACCTTC. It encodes CASSPPGTELGYTF.

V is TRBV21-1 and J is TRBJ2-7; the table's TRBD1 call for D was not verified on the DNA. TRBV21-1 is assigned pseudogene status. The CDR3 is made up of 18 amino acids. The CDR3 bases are TGTGCCAGCGCCCCCCCCGAGGGGTGGCAGGGGAAACCCTACGAGCAGTACTTC. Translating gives CASAPPEGWQGKPYEQYF.

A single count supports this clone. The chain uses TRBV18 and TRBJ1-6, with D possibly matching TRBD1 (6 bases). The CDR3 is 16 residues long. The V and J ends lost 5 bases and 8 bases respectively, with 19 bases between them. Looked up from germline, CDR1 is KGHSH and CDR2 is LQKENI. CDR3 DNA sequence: TGTGCCAGCTCATCAGAGACGGGACAAGCCGATTCACCCCTCCACTTT. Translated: CASSSETGQADSPLHF.

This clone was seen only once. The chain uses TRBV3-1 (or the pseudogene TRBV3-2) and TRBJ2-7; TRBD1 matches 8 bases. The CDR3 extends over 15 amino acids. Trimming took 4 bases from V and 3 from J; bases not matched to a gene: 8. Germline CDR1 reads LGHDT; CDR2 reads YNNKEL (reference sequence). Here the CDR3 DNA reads TGTGCCAGCAGCCTTGGACAGGGCACGTTCTACGAGCAGTACTTC. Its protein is CASSLGQGTFYEQYF.